This T cell receptor (beta chain) was observed in a study of blood T cell repertoires in COVID-19. Study information: Acute-phase and convalescent COVID-19 samples originated in the United States, Italy and Spain.

Sequenced by immunoSEQ multiplex PCR; TCRdb stores in-frame clones only, minus some. The sample contains roughly 200,000 clones, 85% of which appear only once. The CDR3 length is 16 residues. The germline CDR1 and CDR2 sequences are MNHEY and SMNVEV (reference sequence). V dropped 6 bases and J dropped 7 bases, with 19 bases sitting between them. Sequenced input: peripheral blood. The TCR sequence derives from a woman older than 75 with acute or convalescent COVID-19. The chain uses TRBV27 and TRBJ1-6; perhaps TRBD1 as D (5 bases). CDR3 nucleotide sequence: TGTGCCAGCAGCCCCTACGCGGGACTGCCGAATTCACCCCTCCACTTT. Amino acid sequence: CASSPYAGLPNSPLHF.